One T cell receptor (beta chain) is described in this entry. CD45RO-negative, CCR7-positively selected cells formed the naive CD8 fraction, excluding terminally differentiated effector memory CD45RA+ cells. The data derive from a study of shared clonotypes between healthy human individuals. Trimming left V 3 bases short and J 2 bases short, with 14 bases between. This CDR3 spans 16 amino acids. Germline V gene lookup returns CDR1 SGDLS and CDR2 YYNGEE. Assay used: immunoSEQ multiplex PCR; TCRdb lists only in-frame clones, some missing. This table has about 2 million clones, 85% to 95% appearing once. Material: naive CD8+ T cells sorted from blood. This chain uses TRBV9 with TRBJ2-2; possibly TRBD1 or TRBD2 for D (5 bases each). The source of this sequence is a man aged 18 to 35 in good health. Here the CDR3 reads CASSADGTPNTGELFF. CDR3 DNA: TGTGCCAGCAGCGCGGACGGGACCCCTAACACCGGGGAGCTGTTTTTT.